This T cell receptor beta chain was recorded in a study of chemoradiotherapy in HPV16-positive cancers (dated by TCRdb to between 2020 and 2023). Background on the whole study: Candidate HPV-specific T-cell clones and common TCR motifs were defined through functional T-cell assays on cells from two HPV16-positive patients. Whether T-cell immunity against the HPV oncoproteins E6 and E7 changes during chemoradiotherapy and whether survival is affected by this immunity were examined in the study. Next, the candidate HPV-specific TCRs and motifs were followed in TCR repertoires from over 85 patients with HPV-related cancers.

Libraries were prepared through the immunoSEQ multiplex PCR assay. The immuneACCESS repertoire file appears here via TCRdb, limited to in-frame rearrangements. These files lack a portion of the clones; in checked studies, under half of the deficit traces to unresolved V genes, and the cause of the others is not known. In this sample the table shows about 12,000 clones, 86% of which occur a single time. The top ten hold over 2.5% of the sample. Study-wide findings and limitations: In HPV16-positive patients, expansion of HPV-responsive T cells during chemoradiotherapy was associated with improved recurrence-free survival. Only a couple of HPV16-positive patients were used to derive the functional definition of HPV-specific T cells, and the survival association was reported for HPV16-positive patients. Expansion of candidate HPV-specific clones and E7-related TCR motifs was observed in the tumor microenvironment during treatment, whereas no such expansion was observed for non-HPV-specific T cells.

Repertoires were sampled repeatedly over the course of chemoradiotherapy, so clonal expansion could be followed in the tumor microenvironment. Reading from cysteine to phenylalanine, the CDR3 counts 15 amino acids. Here the CDR3 DNA is all that survives: 45 bases in frame from base 1. Via the germline V gene (reference sequence), CDR1 is SEHNR and CDR2 FQNEAQ. Between the V and J ends, shortened by 1 base and 2 bases respectively, the junction contains 10 bases. On this clone: The target of this receptor is not known. The sample holds no much larger clone one base away, and base qualities are not on file.

The receptor was isolated from a human donor with HPV-associated anogenital cancer. The sequence is built from TRBV7-9 and TRBJ2-3, with no confidently assigned D gene. The sequencing here drew on blood, taken from a patient who underwent chemoradiotherapy. The bases are TGTGCCAGCAGCTTAGTCAACGACCTCACAGATACGCAGTATTTT. It specifies CASSLVNDLTDTQYF.